These 28 T cell receptor beta chains came from one sample sequenced in a study of blood T cell repertoires in COVID-19. The assay was immunoSEQ multiplex PCR, and TCRdb's table has in-frame clones only and misses some. This sample has approximately 350,000 clones, with about 90% found just once. The sequenced material came from peripheral blood. These TCRs come from a woman aged 25 to 39 with COVID-19, enrolled during active disease.

This chain connects TRBV24-1 to TRBJ2-3; TRBD2 agrees at 9 bases. Germline CDR1 reads KGHDR; CDR2 reads SFDVKD. V dropped 5 bases and J dropped 5; count of bases not matched to a gene: 10. This CDR3 contains 16 residues. The CDR3 DNA reads TGTGCCACCAGTGGGGCGGGAGGGCCCTCGGGAGATACGCAGTATTTT. This encodes CATSGAGGPSGDTQYF.

This chain links TRBV27 with TRBJ2-1; no reliable D call. Germline lookup yields CDR1 MNHEY and CDR2 SMNVEV (reference sequence). The CDR3 has 16 amino acids. V was trimmed by 5 bases and J by 3 bases, leaving 17 bases between them. CDR3 protein: CASSSPEATGYNEQFF. In DNA form, the CDR3 reads TGTGCCAGCAGTAGCCCCGAGGCGACCGGCTACAATGAGCAGTTCTTC.

The rearrangement uses TRBV5-1 and TRBJ2-1; 7 bases agree with TRBD1. CDR1 SGHRS and CDR2 YFSETQ come from the germline V gene. V lost 4 bases to trimming and J lost 9 bases; unmatched junction nucleotides: 10. The CDR3 length is 14 residues. CDR3: CASSLWLGDSEQFF. The CDR3 nucleotides are TGCGCCAGCAGCCTCTGGCTCGGGGACAGTGAGCAGTTCTTC.

The genes are TRBV7-9 and TRBJ1-2; TRBD1 might be the D (6 bases). Trimming took off 1 base at V and 9 bases at J, with 15 bases between the two ends. This CDR3 comprises 14 residues. In germline, CDR1 is SEHNR, CDR2 FQNEAQ (reference sequence). CDR3 sequence reads: CASSLVRDINRYTF. Here the CDR3 DNA reads TGTGCCAGCAGCTTAGTTCGGGACATAAATCGCTACACCTTC.

This clone occurred a few times. The J gene is TRBJ2-3, the V gene TRBV24-1, with D perhaps TRBD2 (6 bases). V was cut by 3 bases and J by 0 bases, with 21 bases left in between. The CDR3 sequence is 19 residues long. Germline loops: CDR1 KGHDR, CDR2 SFDVKD. The chain's CDR3 is CATSDRGSRGRTSTDTQYF. Written as DNA, the CDR3 is TGTGCCACCAGTGATCGGGGGTCCCGGGGCAGAACTAGCACAGATACGCAGTATTTT.

This chain uses TRBV5-1 with TRBJ2-3; 10 bases agree with TRBD2. The CDR3 runs 17 residues. The J segment lost 0 bases and the V segment lost 1 base, leaving 5 bases of the junction unmatched. Germline V CDR1 and CDR2: SGHRS, YFSETQ. CDR3 protein: CASSLPSGRESTDTQYF. As DNA, the CDR3 is TGCGCCAGCAGCTTGCCTAGCGGGAGAGAAAGCACAGATACGCAGTATTTT. Full variable domain (rest looked up from reference TRBV5-1 and TRBJ2-3): KAGVTQTPRYLIKTRGQQVTLSCSPISGHRSVSWYQQTPGQGLQFLFEYFSETQRNKGNFPGRFSGRQFSNSRSEMNVSTLELGDSALYLCASSLPSGRESTDTQYFGPGTRLTVL.

CDR3 coding DNA: TGTGCCAGCAGCTTGACCGGAGCGGGGGAAAAACTGTTTTTT. It translates to CASSLTGAGEKLFF. The chain employs TRBV5-4 and TRBJ1-4; D is uncertain. The CDR3 totals 14 residues. The germline V gene has CDR1 SGHNT and CDR2 YYREEE (reference sequence). Trimming left V 1 base short and J 8 bases short, with 12 bases between. Full variable domain (outside the CDR3, taken from reference TRBV5-4 and TRBJ1-4): ETGVTQSPTHLIKTRGQQVTLRCSSQSGHNTVSWYQQALGQGPQFIFQYYREEENGRGNFPPRFSGLQFPNYSSELNVNALELDDSALYLCASSLTGAGEKLFFGSGTQLSVL.

This clone was counted between two and nine times. The chain employs TRBV10-2 and TRBJ2-1, with 9 bases aligning to TRBD2. The trim removed 3 bases at V and 0 bases at J, leaving 9 bases unmatched. This CDR3 is built from 18 residues. Germline loops: CDR1 WSHSY, CDR2 SAAADI. The CDR3 DNA reads as TGCGCCAGCAGTGAACCCCTCGGACTAGCGCACTCCTACAATGAGCAGTTCTTC. It specifies CASSEPLGLAHSYNEQFF.

The chain joins TRBV5-1 to TRBJ1-4; 10 positions agree with TRBD1. Trimming at V came to 4 bases and at J to 7 bases, leaving 10 bases not matched to a gene. Germline-derived CDR1 and CDR2 are SGHRS and YFSETQ. CDR3 size: 16 residues. The CDR3 reads CASSPTSGTGAEKLFF. The CDR3 region has the DNA TGCGCCAGCAGCCCCACTTCGGGGACAGGGGCTGAAAAACTGTTTTTT.

The V call is TRBV2, the J call TRBJ2-7; D is perhaps TRBD2 (6 bases). V lost 3 bases to trimming and J lost 3 bases, with 9 bases between them. This CDR3 is built from 13 residues. The V gene's germline CDR1 is SNHLY and CDR2 FYNNEI. CDR3 residues: CASSDWRDYEQYV. The CDR3 nucleotides read TGTGCCAGCAGTGATTGGAGGGACTACGAGCAGTACGTC.

Note on this clone: An end of the junction differs from the germline gene, which may be a read error. The chain is built from TRBV5-1 and TRBJ2-1; tentatively, D is TRBD2 (6 bases). Germline CDR1 reads SGHRS; CDR2 reads YFSETQ. This CDR3 region has 13 residues. CDR3 nucleotides: TGCGCCAGTAGACTAGTCTCCGACAATGAGCAGTTCTTC. It translates to CASRLVSDNEQFF.

The rearrangement links TRBV18 to TRBJ2-5; no clear D gene. V lost 3 bases, J lost 5 bases, and 7 bases lay in between. CDR3 length equals 12 residues. Looked up from germline, CDR1 is KGHSH and CDR2 is LQKENI. For the CDR3, the DNA is TGTGCCAGCTCACCCCCCTCCGAGACCCAGTACTTC. Its protein is CASSPPSETQYF.

The chain combines TRBV5-1 with TRBJ2-1; weak D call: TRBD1 (5 bases). Trimming removed 4 bases from V and 9 bases from J, with 8 bases in between. The CDR3 runs 11 residues. Germline V lookup: CDR1 SGHRS, CDR2 YFSETQ. For the CDR3, the DNA is TGCGCCAGCAGCCCCGACAGTGAGCAGTTCTTC. It codes for CASSPDSEQFF.

This chain links TRBV27 with TRBJ1-5, with D uncertain. Trimming removed 0 bases from V and 15 bases from J, with 15 bases in between. CDR1 is MNHEY and CDR2 is SMNVEV in the germline V gene (reference sequence). The CDR3 totals 13 residues. DNA of the CDR3: TGTGCCAGCAGTTTATCTCCACGGTCTAGTCCGCATTTT. Its protein product is CASSLSPRSSPHF.

The chain has TRBV13 and TRBJ2-7; D remains unclear. Germline V gives CDR1 PRHDT, CDR2 FYEKMQ (reference sequence). This CDR3 has 15 amino acids. The germline V and J ends were trimmed by 2 bases and 0 bases, with 11 bases remaining between them. The CDR3 DNA follows: TGTGCCAGCAGCTTAAATCTTCGCGGCTCCTACGAGCAGTACTTC. It encodes CASSLNLRGSYEQYF.

This clone was detected only once. The chain couples TRBV2 to TRBJ2-7, with TRBD2 identical over 7 bases. The V segment lost 10 bases and the J segment 3 bases; nucleotides outside the gene matches: 6. This CDR3 has 12 residues. Germline loops: CDR1 SNHLY, CDR2 FYNNEI. The DNA of the CDR3 is TGTGCCATACACACGGGAGGCTACGAGCAGTACTTC. This codes for CAIHTGGYEQYF.

The count of this clone is one. V gene TRBV2 combines with J gene TRBJ2-7; weak D call: TRBD1 (6 bases). The CDR3 totals 14 residues. The ends were cut back, 4 bases at V and 3 bases at J, with 13 bases in the middle. CDR1 is SNHLY and CDR2 is FYNNEI in the germline V gene. The CDR3, as DNA: TGTGCCAGCAGTGCCGACAGGTTCCGCTACGAGCAGTACTTC. It encodes CASSADRFRYEQYF.

The chain recombines TRBV5-1 with TRBJ1-1, with a tentative D call TRBD1 (6 bases). The CDR3 covers 15 residues. V shed 0 bases and J shed 4 bases, with 13 bases lying between them. The germline CDR1 and CDR2 sequences are SGHRS and YFSETQ. DNA for the CDR3: TGCGCCAGCAGCTTGGATACAGGGAGGGGCACTGAAGCTTTCTTT. Its translation is CASSLDTGRGTEAFF.

This clone appeared a single time. The chain employs TRBV5-1 and TRBJ2-1, with TRBD1 identical over 7 bases. The V and J ends lost 4 bases and 3 bases, in that order; junction bases with no gene match: 4. Germline lookup yields CDR1 SGHRS and CDR2 YFSETQ. This CDR3 contains 14 residues. The CDR3 is CASSTGTDYNEQFF. The CDR3 DNA sequence: TGCGCCAGCAGCACTGGGACAGACTACAATGAGCAGTTCTTC.

The chain recombines TRBV7-8 with TRBJ1-1; a possible D gene is TRBD1 (5 bases). This CDR3 spans 14 amino acids. With 3 bases removed from V and 4 bases from J, the gap between germline ends came to 12 bases. Germline V gives CDR1 SGHVS, CDR2 FQNEAQ. The DNA of the CDR3 is TGTGCCAGCAGCTTCGCCGGGGGGAGCACTGAAGCTTTCTTT. Protein: CASSFAGGSTEAFF.

The rearrangement joins TRBV3-1 (or the pseudogene TRBV3-2) to TRBJ2-3, with 7 bases identical to TRBD1. This CDR3 is built from 18 residues. V lost 4 bases and J lost 1; bases outside the gene matches: 14. Looked up from germline, CDR1 is LGHDT and CDR2 is YNNKEL (reference sequence). The CDR3 sequence is CASSPRGVRQGGTDTQYF. The CDR3 DNA reads as TGTGCCAGCAGCCCAAGGGGTGTGAGACAGGGAGGCACAGATACGCAGTATTTT.

This chain links TRBV14 with TRBJ1-1; maybe TRBD1 (5 bases). The CDR3 length is 13 residues. Germline V lookup: CDR1 SGHDN, CDR2 FVKESK. V lost 1 base to trimming and J lost 7 bases, with 10 bases between them. CDR3 protein: CASSQVFTGEAFF. The CDR3 DNA is TGTGCCAGCAGCCAAGTATTCACAGGTGAAGCTTTCTTT.

This rearrangement joins TRBV7-2 to TRBJ2-2; no reliable D call. The germline gives CDR1 SGHTA, CDR2 FQGNSA. V gave up 10 bases and J gave up 0 bases, with 12 bases separating them. This CDR3 comprises 14 residues. The CDR3, as DNA: TGTGCCAAAAAAGAGGCATCGAACACCGGGGAGCTGTTTTTT. Amino acid sequence: CAKKEASNTGELFF.

The chain links TRBV5-1 to TRBJ2-5; D remains unclear. The CDR3 loop spans 14 amino acids. Germline V gene data show CDR1 as SGHRS and CDR2 as YFSETQ. Trimming pared 2 bases from V and 1 base from J, leaving 9 bases between. The CDR3 loop reads CASSFDKIQETQYF. CDR3 in DNA: TGCGCCAGCAGCTTTGACAAAATCCAAGAGACCCAGTACTTC.

The chain recombines TRBV27 with TRBJ2-1, with a possible D match to TRBD2 (6 bases). The V end lost 4 bases, the J end lost 4 bases, and 14 bases lay between the germline ends. This CDR3 contains 15 residues. Germline V lookup: CDR1 MNHEY, CDR2 SMNVEV (reference sequence). The CDR3 sequence: CASSSPGLGYNEQFF. The CDR3 bases are TGTGCCAGCAGTTCCCCGGGACTGGGATACAATGAGCAGTTCTTC.

The chain couples TRBV6-2 or TRBV6-3 to TRBJ1-2; possibly TRBD1 for D (5 bases). With 2 bases removed from V and 9 bases from J, the gap between germline ends came to 13 bases. Germline CDR1 MNHEY, CDR2 SVGEGT. The CDR3 extends over 13 amino acids. The chain's CDR3 is CASSYPAGRSYTF. Here the CDR3 DNA reads TGTGCCAGCAGTTACCCGGCAGGGAGGAGCTACACCTTC.

The chain links TRBV19 to TRBJ2-7; 8 bases line up with TRBD1. This CDR3 contains 15 residues. Germline trimming cut 1 base from V and 3 bases from J; bases unmatched to any gene: 5. Germline CDR1 and CDR2: LNHDA and SQIVND (reference sequence). CDR3 sequence (DNA): TGTGCCAGTAGTATAGCAGGGGGCGGAATCTACGAGCAGTACTTC. Translating it yields CASSIAGGGIYEQYF.

The CDR3 bases are TGTGCCACCAGTCCCGGGACAGGGGGCAATCAGCCCCAGCATTTT. It encodes CATSPGTGGNQPQHF. The chain uses TRBV24-1 and TRBJ1-5; 10 nucleotides line up with TRBD1. The CDR3 is 15 amino acids. Germline V lookup: CDR1 KGHDR, CDR2 SFDVKD. The V segment lost 6 bases and the J segment 2 bases; nucleotides outside the gene matches: 3.